Listed below are T cell receptor beta chains from one sample, sequenced in a study of blood T cell repertoires in COVID-19. TCRdb keeps only in-frame clones here, not all; method: immunoSEQ multiplex PCR. The table lists 400,000 or so clones, roughly 90% of them singletons. Source material: PBMCs or T cells enriched from blood (not recorded which). These receptors all stem from a middle-aged woman with acute COVID-19. Each CDR3 is given with its conserved first and last residue. A D gene is named only where the DNA matches it firmly. Only part of the rows carry a size: once, few, many, or a class if the clone is expanded.

J: TRBJ1-5
V: TRBV4-1
D: -
size: -
DNA: TGCGCCAGCAGCGAACAGTGGCACAATCAGCCCCAGCATTTT
CDR3: CASSEQWHNQPQHF

J: TRBJ1-4
V: TRBV6-1
D: -
size: -
DNA: TGTGCCAGCAGTGAAATCGGGATTGGTGATGAAAAACTGTTTTTT
CDR3: CASSEIGIGDEKLFF

J: TRBJ1-1
V: TRBV10-3
D: -
size: once
DNA: TGTGCCATCACCTCGAACACTGAAGCTTTCTTT
CDR3: CAITSNTEAFF

J: TRBJ2-2
V: TRBV7-2
D: TRBD1
size: many
DNA: TGTGCCAGCAGCCCCCCGGACAGGGGTACCGGGGAGCTGTTTTTT
CDR3: CASSPPDRGTGELFF

J: TRBJ2-7
V: TRBV20-1
D: TRBD1
size: once
DNA: TGCAGTGCCCCAAGACAGGGTCAGCAGTACTTC
CDR3: CSAPRQGQQYF

J: TRBJ1-5
V: TRBV7-9
D: TRBD1
size: -
DNA: TGTGCCAGCAGCCTTGGGACAGCTAATCAGCCCCAGCATTTT
CDR3: CASSLGTANQPQHF

J: TRBJ2-7
V: TRBV24-1
D: -
size: -
DNA: TGTGCCACCAGAGAAACAGGTAACCGCGAGCAGTACTTC
CDR3: CATRETGNREQYF

J: TRBJ2-3
V: TRBV9
D: TRBD2
size: -
DNA: TGTGCCAGCAGCGCGGGGGGGTCAGATACGCAGTATTTT
CDR3: CASSAGGSDTQYF

J: TRBJ1-4
V: TRBV30
D: TRBD1
size: -
DNA: TGTGCCTGGTCAACCGGGGGACAGGGCGGTAATGAAAAACTGTTTTTT
CDR3: CAWSTGGQGGNEKLFF

J: TRBJ1-2
V: TRBV3-1/TRBV3-2
D: -
size: -
DNA: TGTGCCAGCAGCCAAAACACAGGGCGAGGGAACTATGGCTACACCTTC
CDR3: CASSQNTGRGNYGYTF

J: TRBJ2-3
V: TRBV7-9
D: -
size: -
DNA: TGTGCCAGCAGCTTAGTTTGGGCGAGCACAGATACGCAGTATTTT
CDR3: CASSLVWASTDTQYF

J: TRBJ2-1
V: TRBV20-1
D: -
size: -
DNA: TGCAGCGCCAGAGAGAACTATGAGCAGTTCTTC
CDR3: CSARENYEQFF

J: TRBJ2-7
V: TRBV30
D: -
size: -
DNA: TGTGCCTGGAGTGTAGGCGCCGATTTGGGGCCCGAGCAGTACTTC
CDR3: CAWSVGADLGPEQYF

J: TRBJ2-5
V: TRBV7-8
D: -
size: -
DNA: TGTGCCAGCAGCTTCGGGGGACAGCAAGAGACCCAGTACTTC
CDR3: CASSFGGQQETQYF

J: TRBJ1-2
V: TRBV30
D: TRBD1
size: -
DNA: TGTGCCTGGAGCCACCCCGGGACAGGGGCCGACTTC
CDR3: CAWSHPGTGADF

J: TRBJ2-5
V: TRBV29-1
D: TRBD1
size: -
DNA: TGCAGCGCTGGACAGGGGAGGACCCAGTACTTC
CDR3: CSAGQGRTQYF

J: TRBJ1-3
V: TRBV25-1
D: -
size: -
DNA: TGTGCCAGCAGTGAATGGAGAGGCTCTGGAAACACCATATATTTT
CDR3: CASSEWRGSGNTIYF

J: TRBJ1-4
V: TRBV4-1
D: -
size: -
DNA: TGCGCCAGCAGCCATGGCAGGGCTAATGAAAAACTGTTTTTT
CDR3: CASSHGRANEKLFF

J: TRBJ1-3
V: TRBV3-1/TRBV3-2
D: -
size: -
DNA: TGTGCCAGCAGCCAAGTTAAAGGTTCTAGCTCTGGAAACACCATATATTTT
CDR3: CASSQVKGSSSGNTIYF

J: TRBJ1-4
V: TRBV3-1/TRBV3-2
D: -
size: once
DNA: TGTGCCAGCAGCCAAGATCCGTGGACAAGGAATGAAAAACTGTTTTTT
CDR3: CASSQDPWTRNEKLFF

J: TRBJ2-2
V: TRBV5-1
D: -
size: -
DNA: TGCGCCAGCAGCTTGGTCAGGGGGGACACCGGGGAGCTGTTTTTT
CDR3: CASSLVRGDTGELFF

J: TRBJ2-6
V: TRBV6-1
D: -
size: few
DNA: TGTGCCAGCAGTGAATCCCCAGGGGCTGGGGCCAACGTCCTGACTTTC
CDR3: CASSESPGAGANVLTF

J: TRBJ2-5
V: TRBV29-1
D: TRBD1
size: -
DNA: TGCAGCGTAACAGGGGGCAGGGAGACCCAGTACTTC
CDR3: CSVTGGRETQYF

J: TRBJ2-2
V: TRBV5-1
D: TRBD1
size: -
DNA: TGCGCCAGCAGTCAGAAAGACAGGGGGTTCGCGGACACCGGGGAGCTGTTTTTT
CDR3: CASSQKDRGFADTGELFF

J: TRBJ1-2
V: TRBV6-1
D: TRBD1
size: -
DNA: TGTGCCAGCAGTGAGATCGGGGACAGGGTCTATGGCTACACCTTC
CDR3: CASSEIGDRVYGYTF

J: TRBJ1-1
V: TRBV29-1
D: TRBD1
size: -
DNA: TGCAGCGCGCCCGGGACAGAGAACACTGAAGCTTTCTTT
CDR3: CSAPGTENTEAFF

J: TRBJ2-3
V: TRBV2
D: -
size: -
DNA: TGTGCCAGCAGTTCCCATGGGGGGGCAGTAGATACGCAGTATTTT
CDR3: CASSSHGGAVDTQYF

J: TRBJ1-2
V: TRBV20-1
D: -
size: -
DNA: TGCAGTGCTAGGGGAGAGTGGGGCTACACCTTC
CDR3: CSARGEWGYTF

J: TRBJ2-7
V: TRBV7-9
D: TRBD1
size: -
DNA: TGTGCCAGCAGCAGGGGACAGTTCTCCTACGAGCAGTACTTC
CDR3: CASSRGQFSYEQYF

J: TRBJ1-6
V: TRBV4-1
D: -
size: -
DNA: TGCGCCAGCAGCCAAGAACCGGTTTTCAATTCACCCCTCCACTTT
CDR3: CASSQEPVFNSPLHF

J: TRBJ1-5
V: TRBV7-2
D: -
size: -
DNA: TGTGCCAGCAGCTACGGTAACAATCAGCCCCAGCATTTT
CDR3: CASSYGNNQPQHF

J: TRBJ1-3
V: TRBV19
D: -
size: -
DNA: TGTGCCAGTAGTAATCCGGGTCAGGACTTTGGAAACACCATATATTTT
CDR3: CASSNPGQDFGNTIYF

J: TRBJ1-6
V: TRBV27
D: TRBD1
size: -
DNA: TGTGCCAGCAGTTTTTGGCAGGGGGCTGGGTCCTATAATTCACCCCTCCACTTT
CDR3: CASSFWQGAGSYNSPLHF

J: TRBJ2-7
V: TRBV5-1
D: TRBD2
size: -
DNA: TGCGCCAGCAGCTCGACAAGGGGAGGGTGGGGCGAGCAGTACTTC
CDR3: CASSSTRGGWGEQYF

J: TRBJ2-5
V: TRBV5-1
D: -
size: -
DNA: TGCGCCAGCAGCTTGGATCCAGGGAAGGAGACCCAGTACTTC
CDR3: CASSLDPGKETQYF

J: TRBJ1-2
V: TRBV7-6
D: -
size: -
DNA: TGTGCCAGCAGCGTGGGCCCTGACAGCTCTGGGGGCTACACCTTC
CDR3: CASSVGPDSSGGYTF

J: TRBJ2-3
V: TRBV5-1
D: TRBD1
size: -
DNA: TGCGCCAGCAGCTTAAAGACAGGGCACACAGATACGCAGTATTTT
CDR3: CASSLKTGHTDTQYF

J: TRBJ1-6
V: TRBV27
D: TRBD1
size: -
DNA: TGTGCCAGCAGTTCGGACAGGGCGTTGGGTTCACCCCTCCACTTT
CDR3: CASSSDRALGSPLHF

J: TRBJ2-6
V: TRBV12-3/TRBV12-4
D: -
size: -
DNA: TGTGCCAGCAGCCCTACTGGGGCCAACGTCCTGACTTTC
CDR3: CASSPTGANVLTF

J: TRBJ1-5
V: TRBV27
D: TRBD1
size: -
DNA: TGTGCCAGCACCCAGACCAGCTTAGGGGGCCAGCCCCAGCATTTT
CDR3: CASTQTSLGGQPQHF

J: TRBJ1-2
V: TRBV2
D: TRBD1
size: -
DNA: TGTGCCAGCAGGGACAGGGGTAGAGGCTACACCTTC
CDR3: CASRDRGRGYTF

J: TRBJ1-1
V: TRBV6-5
D: -
size: -
DNA: TGTGCCGCGGGAGCCGCACCAGAAGCTTTCTTT
CDR3: CAAGAAPEAFF

J: TRBJ1-5
V: TRBV27
D: -
size: -
DNA: TGTGCCAGCAGTAAACAGGGACGCTATCAGCCCCAGCATTTT
CDR3: CASSKQGRYQPQHF

J: TRBJ1-4
V: TRBV4-1
D: TRBD1
size: -
DNA: TGCGCCAGCAGCCGCGGGACAGGGCTTTGGGAAAAACTGTTTTTT
CDR3: CASSRGTGLWEKLFF

J: TRBJ2-7
V: TRBV25-1
D: TRBD1
size: once
DNA: TGTGCCAGCAGTCGAAAAACCGGGACAGGGGAAGACGAGCAGTACTTC
CDR3: CASSRKTGTGEDEQYF

J: TRBJ2-7
V: TRBV21-1
D: -
size: -
DNA: TGTGCCAGCAGCACCGGGACTAGTTTGGTGGGGCAGTACTTC
CDR3: CASSTGTSLVGQYF

J: TRBJ2-7
V: TRBV5-5
D: -
size: -
DNA: TGTGCCAGCAGCTCCCGCCAGGGGGGATACGAGCAGTACTTC
CDR3: CASSSRQGGYEQYF

J: TRBJ1-1
V: TRBV18
D: -
size: -
DNA: TGTGCCAGCTCACCACCGGACAGATCTAGAGCTTTCTTT
CDR3: CASSPPDRSRAFF

J: TRBJ1-1
V: TRBV6-5
D: TRBD1
size: -
DNA: TGTGCCAGCAGCGACGAGACAGGGGTGAACACTGAAGCTTTCTTT
CDR3: CASSDETGVNTEAFF

J: TRBJ2-7
V: TRBV7-2
D: TRBD2
size: -
DNA: TGTGCCAGCAGCATCTCAGGGGCTAGCGGGGGACACGAGCAGTACTTC
CDR3: CASSISGASGGHEQYF

J: TRBJ2-5
V: TRBV5-1
D: -
size: -
DNA: TGCGCCAGCAGCTCTTCGGGGGGCCGGGAGACCCAGTACTTC
CDR3: CASSSSGGRETQYF

J: TRBJ1-1
V: TRBV2
D: -
size: few
DNA: TGTGCCAGCAGTGGAGGCCGGAGCATGAACACTGAAGCTTTCTTT
CDR3: CASSGGRSMNTEAFF

J: TRBJ1-3
V: TRBV7-7
D: TRBD1
size: -
DNA: TGTGCCAGCAGCTCGGGACAGGGCTCTGGAAACACCATATATTTT
CDR3: CASSSGQGSGNTIYF

J: TRBJ2-6
V: TRBV2
D: -
size: -
DNA: TGTGCCAGCAGTGAGGAGGGTTTTGCTGGGGCCAACGTCCTGACTTTC
CDR3: CASSEEGFAGANVLTF